Following are 27 T cell receptor beta chains from one sample sequenced in a study of blood T cell repertoires in COVID-19. Repertoires were generated with immunoSEQ multiplex PCR, while TCRdb's copy carries only in-frame clones and drops some. The sample lists 78,000 or so clones, roughly 82% seen once, with more than 10% in the top ten. Sequencing used peripheral blood. Receptors were obtained from a man aged 80 or over with acute or convalescent COVID-19.

This clone has just one count. This chain links TRBV5-1 with TRBJ2-1; D perhaps matches TRBD1 (8 bases). CDR1 is SGHRS, CDR2 YFSETQ, per germline. Trimming took 1 base from V and 5 from J, leaving 13 bases between them. The CDR3 contains 15 residues. The chain's CDR3 is CASSLRTGGDNEQFF. The CDR3 nucleotides are TGCGCCAGCAGCTTGAGAACAGGGGGGGACAATGAGCAGTTCTTC.

The V gene is TRBV6-8, the J gene TRBJ2-1; weak D call: TRBD2 (7 bases). The V gene lost 8 bases and the J gene lost 12 bases, with 17 bases spanning the gap. Germline CDR1 and CDR2: MNHGY and SAAAGT. The CDR3 is 12 amino acids. The chain's CDR3 is CASGTPGLRQFF. The CDR3, as DNA: TGTGCCAGCGGGACACCGGGACTAAGGCAGTTCTTC.

The CDR3 DNA sequence: TGTGCCAGCAGCTTGGCTTCCCCAGTCTCCAACACTGAAGCTTTCTTT. Encoded protein: CASSLASPVSNTEAFF. The genes are TRBV5-4 and TRBJ1-1; D remains ambiguous. This CDR3 has 16 residues. Germline loops: CDR1 SGHNT, CDR2 YYREEE (reference sequence). The V and J ends lost 0 bases and 2 bases respectively, with 14 bases between them.

The chain uses TRBV9 and TRBJ1-2, with TRBD1 matching over 10 bases. CDR3 length equals 14 residues. CDR1 and CDR2 (germline): SGDLS, YYNGEE. Trimming removed 2 bases from V and 4 bases from J; junction bases left unmatched: 2. The CDR3 DNA reads TGTGCCAGCAGCGTTGGACAGGGGGTCTATGGCTACACCTTC. This gives the protein CASSVGQGVYGYTF.

This chain connects TRBV18 to TRBJ1-2; a weak D match, TRBD1 (5 bases). CDR3 length equals 14 residues. Looked up from germline, CDR1 is KGHSH and CDR2 is LQKENI. Trimming took off 3 bases at V and 3 bases at J, with 11 bases between the two ends. CDR3 nucleotides: TGTGCCAGCTCACCCTCCAGGGATCACTATGGCTACACCTTC. Amino acid sequence: CASSPSRDHYGYTF. Together with reference TRBV18 and TRBJ1-2, the CDR3 gives the full variable domain: NAGVMQNPRHLVRRRGQEARLRCSPMKGHSHVYWYRQLPEEGLKFMVYLQKENIIDESGMPKERFSAEFPKEGPSILRIQQVVRGDSAAYFCASSPSRDHYGYTFGSGTRLTVV.

The chain employs TRBV11-1 and TRBJ1-4; no reliable D call. There are 15 residues in the CDR3. V dropped 1 base and J dropped 7 bases, with 13 bases sitting between them. The germline V gene has CDR1 SGHAT and CDR2 FQDESV (reference sequence). In DNA form, the CDR3 reads TGTGCCAGCAGCTTAGACCCGATCGCGGGTGAAAAACTGTTTTTT. This encodes CASSLDPIAGEKLFF.

This chain connects TRBV5-6 to TRBJ1-5; no clear D. CDR3 length: 12 amino acids. Per germline, CDR1 SGHDT and CDR2 YYEEEE. Trimming took off 3 bases at V and 9 bases at J, with 10 bases between the two ends. In nucleotides, the CDR3 is TGTGCCAGCAGCTCTCCCCCGGGGCCCCAGCATTTT. Translating gives CASSSPPGPQHF.

This chain links TRBV14 with TRBJ2-5; D is perhaps TRBD2 (6 bases). Germline loops: CDR1 SGHDN, CDR2 FVKESK. This CDR3 has 16 amino acids. Trimming took 1 base from V and 1 from J, leaving 13 bases between them. CDR3 DNA: TGTGCCAGCAGCCAAGGGCTAGCTAGCGCCCAAGAGACCCAGTACTTC. Translation: CASSQGLASAQETQYF.

The chain uses TRBV6-5 and TRBJ1-1, with D unclear. Germline CDR1 and CDR2: MNHEY and SVGAGI. V was trimmed by 9 bases and J by 3 bases, leaving 11 bases between them. The CDR3 runs 12 residues. The CDR3 DNA reads as TGTGCCAGAGGCCCGGAGGACACTGAAGCTTTCTTT. Translation gives CARGPEDTEAFF.

The rearrangement joins TRBV10-3 to TRBJ1-2; 7 positions agree with TRBD1. The germline gives CDR1 ENHRY, CDR2 SYGVKD. This CDR3 has 15 residues. The V and J ends lost 4 bases and 6 bases, in that order; junction bases with no gene match: 11. The CDR3 here is CAISGTGDVVDGYTF. CDR3 DNA sequence: TGTGCCATCAGTGGCACAGGGGACGTCGTTGATGGCTACACCTTC.

The V gene is TRBV12-3 or TRBV12-4, the J gene TRBJ2-1; D is ambiguous. Trimming cost V 5 bases and J 9 bases, with 14 bases left between them. The CDR3 runs 13 residues. CDR3 nucleotides: TGTGCCAGCAGTCCCGCGGCAGACGGTGAGCAGTTCTTC. Translation: CASSPAADGEQFF.

The count of this clone is one. The chain combines TRBV20-1 with TRBJ1-1; D not resolved. The CDR3 extends over 11 amino acids. The V gene lost 5 bases and the J gene lost 11 bases, with 15 bases spanning the gap. The germline V gene has CDR1 DFQATT and CDR2 SNEGSKA (reference sequence). The CDR3 region has the DNA TGCAGTGCTTACGCGGCCGGGATGGCTTTCTTT. This gives the protein CSAYAAGMAFF.

The chain is built from TRBV5-6 and TRBJ2-3; 8 positions agree with TRBD2. V lost 2 bases to trimming and J lost 1 base; unmatched junction nucleotides: 6. This CDR3 spans 16 amino acids. Germline CDR1 is SGHDT and CDR2 is YYEEEE. The CDR3 DNA follows: TGTGCCAGCAGCTTTGAACTAGCGGCCCGCACAGATACGCAGTATTTT. Its translation: CASSFELAARTDTQYF.

This clone has a handful of counts. The chain links TRBV6-1 to TRBJ2-2; D might be TRBD1 (5 bases). V dropped 2 bases and J dropped 5 bases, with 9 bases sitting between them. The germline V gene encodes CDR1 MNHNS and CDR2 SASEGT. The CDR3 length is 14 residues. The CDR3 reads CASSEYRLTGELFF. The CDR3 DNA follows: TGTGCCAGCAGTGAATACAGGTTGACCGGGGAGCTGTTTTTT.

The rearrangement uses TRBV3-1 (or the pseudogene TRBV3-2) and TRBJ2-7, with 8 nucleotides matching TRBD1. Germline V gene data show CDR1 as LGHDT and CDR2 as YNNKEL (reference sequence). The J segment lost 0 bases and the V segment lost 0 bases, leaving 1 base of the junction unmatched. The CDR3 contains 15 residues. CDR3 sequence reads: CASSQETGASYEQYF. CDR3 DNA: TGTGCCAGCAGCCAAGAGACAGGGGCCTCCTACGAGCAGTACTTC.

This clone was found once. The V call is TRBV7-9, the J call TRBJ1-2; D is possibly TRBD1 (5 bases). Germline V CDR1 and CDR2: SEHNR, FQNEAQ (reference sequence). This CDR3 contains 14 residues. Trimming cost V 5 bases and J 1 base, with 11 bases left between them. CDR3 residues: CASSPGQLNYGYTF. CDR3 in DNA: TGTGCCAGCAGCCCAGGGCAGCTTAACTATGGCTACACCTTC.

V usage is TRBV11-1 and J usage is TRBJ2-7; TRBD1 matches 7 bases. The length of the CDR3 is 13 residues. V shed 5 bases and J 6 bases; nucleotides not matched to a gene: 7. Germline V gene data show CDR1 as SGHAT and CDR2 as FQDESV (reference sequence). The CDR3 loop reads CASSLPRGPEQYF. CDR3 bases: TGTGCCAGCAGCCTCCCAAGGGGGCCCGAGCAGTACTTC.

This chain connects TRBV3-1 (or the pseudogene TRBV3-2) to TRBJ1-1; 8 nucleotides match TRBD1. V lost 3 bases, J lost 11 bases, and 11 bases stayed unmatched. Germline V gene data show CDR1 as LGHDT and CDR2 as YNNKEL (reference sequence). The CDR3 spans 14 residues. CDR3 sequence reads: CASSHAGQGVNAFF. CDR3 in DNA: TGTGCCAGCAGCCATGCCGGACAGGGTGTGAATGCTTTCTTT.

The rearrangement uses TRBV9 and TRBJ2-1; a possible D gene is TRBD2 (6 bases). This CDR3 has 16 amino acids. Germline CDR1 and CDR2: SGDLS and YYNGEE. Trimming pared 0 bases from V and 0 bases from J, leaving 10 bases between. CDR3 protein: CASSVGRDPSYNEQFF. CDR3 in DNA: TGTGCCAGCAGCGTAGGGCGGGACCCCTCCTACAATGAGCAGTTCTTC. Based on the CDR3 plus reference TRBV9 and TRBJ2-1, the full variable domain is DSGVTQTPKHLITATGQRVTLRCSPRSGDLSVYWYQQSLDQGLQFLIQYYNGEERAKGNILERFSAQQFPDLHSELNLSSLELGDSALYFCASSVGRDPSYNEQFFGPGTRLTVL.

The rearrangement uses TRBV3-1 (or the pseudogene TRBV3-2) and TRBJ2-3; TRBD2 matches at 10 bases. CDR1 is LGHDT and CDR2 is YNNKEL in the germline V gene (reference sequence). The CDR3 covers 16 residues. V gave up 4 bases and J gave up 4 bases; unmatched junction bases: 8. The CDR3 spells CASSPNSGGASDTQYF. CDR3 bases: TGTGCCAGCAGCCCCAACAGCGGGGGGGCCTCAGATACGCAGTATTTT.

V usage is TRBV7-9 and J usage is TRBJ1-2, with D possibly TRBD1 on 6 matching bases. CDR3 length: 16 amino acids. The V gene's germline CDR1 is SEHNR and CDR2 FQNEAQ (reference sequence). V was cut by 5 bases and J by 4 bases, with 20 bases left in between. The CDR3 here is CASSPHHREQGYGYTF. The CDR3, as DNA: TGTGCCAGCAGCCCCCACCACCGGGAACAGGGCTATGGCTACACCTTC.

V usage is TRBV5-1 and J usage is TRBJ1-1; D is undetermined. The CDR3 sequence is 14 residues long. Germline V CDR1 and CDR2: SGHRS, YFSETQ. The V gene lost 1 base and the J gene lost 0 bases, with 7 bases spanning the gap. CDR3 in amino acids: CASSLWRLNTEAFF. Here the CDR3 DNA reads TGCGCCAGCAGCTTGTGGAGGTTGAACACTGAAGCTTTCTTT.

This chain joins TRBV7-9 and TRBJ2-3, with 8 bases that match TRBD2. CDR1 and CDR2 from the germline V gene are SEHNR and FQNEAQ (reference sequence). V lost 2 bases to trimming and J lost 3 bases; unmatched junction nucleotides: 7. This CDR3 is 16 amino acids long. The CDR3 protein is CASSLTATSVTDTQYF. The CDR3 DNA is TGTGCCAGCAGCTTAACGGCGACTAGCGTTACAGATACGCAGTATTTT.

This clone occurred a few times. The V and J genes are TRBV19 and TRBJ2-7; D perhaps matches TRBD1 (5 bases). CDR1 and CDR2 from the germline V gene are LNHDA and SQIVND (reference sequence). The CDR3 sequence is 17 residues long. Trimming cost V 2 bases and J 3 bases, with 20 bases left between them. CDR3 protein: CASSIKSGAPKNYEQYF. Here the CDR3 DNA reads TGTGCCAGTAGTATAAAGAGTGGGGCCCCCAAAAACTACGAGCAGTACTTC.

This chain uses TRBV19 with TRBJ1-5, with 10 bases that match TRBD1. CDR1 is LNHDA and CDR2 is SQIVND in the germline V gene (reference sequence). The CDR3 runs to 16 residues. After removal of 2 bases from V and 6 bases from J, the junction contained 7 bases not matched to a gene. Written as DNA, the CDR3 is TGTGCCAGTAGTATAATTGACAGGGGGCGAGGTCAGCCCCAGCATTTT. It codes for CASSIIDRGRGQPQHF.

The chain joins TRBV5-3 to TRBJ1-2; 7 nucleotides align to TRBD1. TRBV5-3 is recorded as an ORF, its role being uncertain. CDR3 size: 16 residues. V shed 6 bases, J shed 5 bases, and the junction held 16 bases outside the gene matches. The CDR3 sequence is CARTHPGTAPVYGYTF. The CDR3 DNA reads as TGTGCCAGAACTCACCCGGGGACAGCCCCCGTTTATGGCTACACCTTC.

The chain employs TRBV21-1 and TRBJ1-1. TRBV21-1 is a pseudogene locus. CDR3 length: 15 residues. CDR3 in DNA: TGTGCCAGCACCGACAAGAGGGCTGGAAACACTGAAGCTTTCTTT. It codes for CASTDKRAGNTEAFF.